A single sample gave rise to the 27 T cell receptor beta chains below, sequenced in a study of shared clonotypes between healthy human individuals. Profiled with immunoSEQ multiplex PCR; TCRdb holds only in-frame clones, not every one. The sample carries about 600,000 clones, roughly 97% recorded once. Sequenced input: naive CD4+ T cells sorted from blood. Subset specified: CD45RA+ positively selected. These receptors originate from a woman aged 25 to 45 in good health.

J is TRBJ1-1 and V is TRBV27; D not resolved. CDR3 length: 17 amino acids. The ends were cut back, 6 bases at V and 0 bases at J, with 20 bases in the middle. Germline V lookup: CDR1 MNHEY, CDR2 SMNVEV (reference sequence). The CDR3 DNA follows: TGTGCCAGCAGCGGAATGCGAGGGTGGCTTATGAACACTGAAGCTTTCTTT. Encoded protein: CASSGMRGWLMNTEAFF.

The V call is TRBV2, the J call TRBJ1-1; 8 nucleotides match TRBD1. V lost 4 bases, J lost 4 bases, and 5 bases stayed unmatched. The CDR3 has 14 amino acids. From germline, CDR1 is SNHLY and CDR2 FYNNEI. This chain's CDR3 is CASSVTGVRTEAFF. As DNA, the CDR3 is TGTGCCAGCAGTGTGACAGGGGTACGCACTGAAGCTTTCTTT. Together with reference TRBV2 and TRBJ1-1, the CDR3 gives the full variable domain: EPEVTQTPSHQVTQMGQEVILRCVPISNHLYFYWYRQILGQKVEFLVSFYNNEISEKSEIFDDQFSVERPDGSNFTLKIRSTKLEDSAMYFCASSVTGVRTEAFFGQGTRLTVV.

This chain uses TRBV2 with TRBJ2-2, with 10 bases that match TRBD1. After removal of 7 bases from V and 0 bases from J, the junction contained 5 bases not matched to a gene. The CDR3 is made up of 16 amino acids. CDR1 and CDR2 from the germline V gene are SNHLY and FYNNEI. CDR3 sequence reads: CASTGQGVSNTGELFF. CDR3 bases: TGTGCCAGCACCGGACAGGGGGTTTCGAACACCGGGGAGCTGTTTTTT.

The chain combines TRBV14 with TRBJ1-1; D is uncertain. The germline V gene has CDR1 SGHDN and CDR2 FVKESK. The length of the CDR3 is 14 residues. V was trimmed by 0 bases and J by 3 bases, leaving 8 bases between them. The CDR3 region is CASSQDIGYTEAFF. CDR3 sequence (DNA): TGTGCCAGCAGCCAAGACATAGGGTACACTGAAGCTTTCTTT.

The chain employs TRBV28 and TRBJ2-7; 7 bases are a match to TRBD2. The CDR3 is made up of 15 amino acids. Germline CDR1 MDHEN, CDR2 SYDVKM. V dropped 3 bases and J dropped 1; count of bases not matched to a gene: 6. The CDR3: CASSFLSGASYEQYF. In DNA, the CDR3 is TGTGCCAGCAGTTTTCTCAGCGGGGCTTCCTACGAGCAGTACTTC.

This chain links TRBV30 with TRBJ2-7; 13 bases agree with TRBD2. Germline CDR1 reads GTSNPN; CDR2 reads SVGIG (reference sequence). The CDR3 has 18 amino acids. After removal of 3 bases from V and 2 bases from J, the junction contained 13 bases not matched to a gene. This chain's CDR3 is CAWRSPHPGLAGAYEQYF. DNA of the CDR3: TGTGCCTGGAGATCACCCCACCCAGGACTAGCGGGAGCCTACGAGCAGTACTTC.

The V gene is TRBV7-9, the J gene TRBJ2-1; 13 bases agree with TRBD2. The CDR3 is made up of 15 amino acids. V was pared by 4 bases and J by 8 bases, with 5 bases of the junction left unmatched. Germline assignment: CDR1 SEHNR and CDR2 FQNEAQ (reference sequence). The CDR3 sequence is CASSWTSGSVDEQFF. The CDR3 DNA reads as TGTGCCAGCAGCTGGACTAGCGGGAGCGTGGATGAGCAGTTCTTC.

The V gene is TRBV15, the J gene TRBJ2-2; D remains ambiguous. The CDR3 extends over 15 amino acids. Germline V CDR1 and CDR2: LNHNV, YYDKDF (reference sequence). The ends were cut back, 2 bases at V and 4 bases at J, with 11 bases in the middle. DNA of the CDR3: TGTGCCACCAGCAGAAGGGAATCGGGCACCGGGGAGCTGTTTTTT. Amino acid sequence: CATSRRESGTGELFF.

This clone showed up just once. The chain couples TRBV6-4 to TRBJ1-4, with D perhaps matching TRBD1 (6 bases). Germline assignment: CDR1 MRHNA and CDR2 SNTAGT. The V and J ends lost 5 bases and 9 bases respectively, with 16 bases between them. The CDR3 runs 14 residues. The chain's CDR3 is CASSPTGVGKKLFF. In DNA, the CDR3 is TGTGCCAGCAGTCCGACAGGAGTCGGAAAAAAACTGTTTTTT.

The count of this clone is one. The rearrangement joins TRBV5-1 to TRBJ1-1; possible D gene TRBD1, 6 bases. V gave up 4 bases and J gave up 4 bases, with 17 bases separating them. Germline values: CDR1 SGHRS, CDR2 YFSETQ. The CDR3 length is 15 residues. The CDR3: CASSPGGAVSTEAFF. The CDR3 bases are TGCGCCAGCAGCCCTGGGGGGGCGGTAAGCACTGAAGCTTTCTTT.

The chain employs TRBV11-3 and TRBJ1-1, with D maybe TRBD1 (5 bases). The germline V gene has CDR1 SGHNT and CDR2 YENEEA. The length of the CDR3 is 12 residues. The V and J ends lost 3 bases and 4 bases respectively, with 6 bases between them. CDR3 coding DNA: TGTGCCAGCAGCTTGGGGACCACTGAAGCTTTCTTT. Its protein is CASSLGTTEAFF.

J is TRBJ2-7 and V is TRBV7-9, with D perhaps TRBD1 (6 bases). The CDR3 consists of 15 residues. V was clipped by 3 bases and J by 4 bases, with 16 bases between them. Germline V CDR1 and CDR2: SEHNR, FQNEAQ (reference sequence). CDR3 residues: CASSFRDKEVYEQYF. The DNA of the CDR3 is TGTGCCAGCAGCTTTCGGGACAAGGAAGTTTACGAGCAGTACTTC.

The V gene is TRBV5-1, the J gene TRBJ2-7; no definite D call. The CDR3 loop spans 14 amino acids. Germline V gene data show CDR1 as SGHRS and CDR2 as YFSETQ. The V and J ends lost 0 bases and 2 bases respectively, with 9 bases between them. The CDR3 region has the DNA TGCGCCAGCAGCTTGGTAGTCCCACCCTACGAGCAGTACTTC. It specifies CASSLVVPPYEQYF.

The chain recombines TRBV29-1 with TRBJ2-5; a weak D match, TRBD2 (5 bases). CDR1 is SQVTM, CDR2 ANQGSEA, per germline. The V gene lost 0 bases and the J gene lost 11 bases, with 19 bases spanning the gap. The CDR3 runs to 14 residues. The CDR3 DNA is TGCAGCGTTGAAGATCTTCGGAGCGGCTGGGTTCAGTACTTC. It yields the protein CSVEDLRSGWVQYF.

V is TRBV5-1 and J is TRBJ1-4; 7 bases fit TRBD1. CDR1 is SGHRS, CDR2 YFSETQ, per germline. The CDR3 totals 14 residues. V lost 3 bases to trimming and J lost 6 bases; unmatched junction nucleotides: 5. CDR3 amino acids: CASSSPGTDEKLFF. The DNA of the CDR3 is TGCGCCAGCAGCTCACCCGGGACAGATGAAAAACTGTTTTTT.

J is TRBJ2-7 and V is TRBV6-6, with 10 positions matching TRBD1. V was pared by 6 bases and J by 4 bases, with 6 bases of the junction left unmatched. This CDR3 contains 14 residues. Germline CDR1 MNHNY, CDR2 SVGAGI (reference sequence). The CDR3 spells CASRRGTGEYEQYF. The CDR3 DNA is TGTGCCAGCAGAAGAGGGACAGGGGAATACGAGCAGTACTTC.

This clone was detected only once. The rearrangement joins TRBV19 to TRBJ2-7; possible D gene TRBD2, 5 bases. In germline, CDR1 is LNHDA, CDR2 SQIVND (reference sequence). The CDR3 contains 13 residues. With 4 bases removed from V and 4 bases from J, the gap between germline ends came to 11 bases. DNA of the CDR3: TGTGCCAGTAGTAGGGTCCCGGGATACGAGCAGTACTTC. Encoded protein: CASSRVPGYEQYF.

The rearrangement links TRBV28 to TRBJ1-1, with D possibly being TRBD1 (5 bases). The V gene's germline CDR1 is MDHEN and CDR2 SYDVKM. V was pared by 3 bases and J by 0 bases, with 11 bases between. The CDR3 is made up of 15 amino acids. This CDR3 reads CASSFPGPMNTEAFF. CDR3 sequence (DNA): TGTGCCAGCAGTTTCCCGGGACCTATGAACACTGAAGCTTTCTTT.

The J gene is TRBJ2-5, the V gene TRBV27, with D possibly TRBD1 on 6 matching bases. Trimming pared 4 bases from V and 2 bases from J, leaving 17 bases between. The CDR3 sequence is 16 residues long. Per the germline V gene, CDR1 is MNHEY and CDR2 is SMNVEV (reference sequence). The DNA of the CDR3 is TGTGCCAGCAGTTCCGTTTTGGGGGCTGGGCAAGAGACCCAGTACTTC. It specifies CASSSVLGAGQETQYF.

This clone has only one observation. The chain is built from TRBV19 and TRBJ1-1, with D uncertain. CDR1 and CDR2 (germline): LNHDA, SQIVND (reference sequence). The CDR3 runs to 12 residues. Trimming shortened V by 2 bases and J by 4 bases, and 5 bases separated the two germline ends. The CDR3 DNA follows: TGTGCCAGTAGTATAATAGGCACTGAAGCTTTCTTT. Protein sequence: CASSIIGTEAFF.

This chain uses TRBV9 with TRBJ2-5; D gene uncertain. The CDR3 totals 13 residues. The ends were cut back, 0 bases at V and 5 bases at J, with 8 bases in the middle. Germline CDR1 SGDLS, CDR2 YYNGEE. The CDR3 sequence: CASSVGVEETQYF. For the CDR3, the DNA is TGTGCCAGCAGCGTAGGTGTTGAGGAGACCCAGTACTTC.

The V call is TRBV6-5, the J call TRBJ2-1; TRBD1 agrees at 12 bases. The V and J ends lost 7 bases and 7 bases, in that order; junction bases with no gene match: 8. The germline gives CDR1 MNHEY, CDR2 SVGAGI. The CDR3 is 15 residues long. The chain's CDR3 is CASTPGTGGSNEQFF. The CDR3 bases are TGTGCCAGCACCCCCGGGACAGGGGGCTCTAATGAGCAGTTCTTC.

The chain recombines TRBV18 with TRBJ1-2, with 9 bases identical to TRBD1. The V and J ends lost 3 bases and 5 bases, in that order; junction bases with no gene match: 7. The germline gives CDR1 KGHSH, CDR2 LQKENI. The CDR3 consists of 15 residues. CDR3 DNA: TGTGCCAGCTCACCCAGGACAGGGGTTGAGTATGGCTACACCTTC. The encoded protein is CASSPRTGVEYGYTF. The full variable domain, its missing parts supplied by reference TRBV18 and TRBJ1-2, is NAGVMQNPRHLVRRRGQEARLRCSPMKGHSHVYWYRQLPEEGLKFMVYLQKENIIDESGMPKERFSAEFPKEGPSILRIQQVVRGDSAAYFCASSPRTGVEYGYTFGSGTRLTVV.

This clone was found once. This rearrangement joins TRBV6-6 to TRBJ2-5; the D gene could be TRBD1 or TRBD2 (6 bases each). V lost 2 bases to trimming and J lost 3 bases, with 7 bases between them. CDR1 MNHNY and CDR2 SVGAGI come from the germline V gene (reference sequence). The length of the CDR3 is 13 residues. This CDR3 is CASSYRGEETQYF. Here the CDR3 DNA reads TGTGCCAGCAGTTACAGGGGGGAAGAGACCCAGTACTTC.

The chain recombines TRBV28 with TRBJ2-5, with 11 bases that match TRBD1. The germline CDR1 and CDR2 sequences are MDHEN and SYDVKM. This CDR3 contains 17 residues. Trimming at V came to 2 bases and at J to 4 bases, leaving 9 bases not matched to a gene. The CDR3 is CASSLDRTGGYGETQYF. As DNA, the CDR3 is TGTGCCAGCAGTTTAGACCGGACAGGGGGCTACGGAGAGACCCAGTACTTC.

This sequence joins TRBV5-1 and TRBJ2-1; 8 bases line up with TRBD1. J gave up 3 bases and V 0 bases, and 2 bases lay outside the gene matches. The CDR3 loop spans 15 amino acids. From germline, CDR1 is SGHRS and CDR2 YFSETQ. The CDR3 spells CASSLVQGGYNEQFF. For the CDR3, the DNA is TGCGCCAGCAGCTTGGTACAGGGGGGCTACAATGAGCAGTTCTTC. The variable domain in full, with the rest retrieved from reference TRBV5-1 and TRBJ2-1, is KAGVTQTPRYLIKTRGQQVTLSCSPISGHRSVSWYQQTPGQGLQFLFEYFSETQRNKGNFPGRFSGRQFSNSRSEMNVSTLELGDSALYLCASSLVQGGYNEQFFGPGTRLTVL.

The chain has TRBV15 and TRBJ2-7; D ambiguous. The CDR3 contains 14 residues. Germline lookup yields CDR1 LNHNV and CDR2 YYDKDF (reference sequence). V was trimmed by 4 bases and J by 1 base, leaving 11 bases between them. CDR3 region: CATSNPVPSYEQYF. The CDR3 nucleotides read TGTGCCACCAGCAACCCAGTCCCTTCCTACGAGCAGTACTTC. The whole variable domain, filled in from reference TRBV15 and TRBJ2-7, reads DAMVIQNPRYQVTQFGKPVTLSCSQTLNHNVMYWYQQKSSQAPKLLFHYYDKDFNNEADTPDNFQSRRPNTSFCFLDIRSPGLGDTAMYLCATSNPVPSYEQYFGPGTRLTVT.